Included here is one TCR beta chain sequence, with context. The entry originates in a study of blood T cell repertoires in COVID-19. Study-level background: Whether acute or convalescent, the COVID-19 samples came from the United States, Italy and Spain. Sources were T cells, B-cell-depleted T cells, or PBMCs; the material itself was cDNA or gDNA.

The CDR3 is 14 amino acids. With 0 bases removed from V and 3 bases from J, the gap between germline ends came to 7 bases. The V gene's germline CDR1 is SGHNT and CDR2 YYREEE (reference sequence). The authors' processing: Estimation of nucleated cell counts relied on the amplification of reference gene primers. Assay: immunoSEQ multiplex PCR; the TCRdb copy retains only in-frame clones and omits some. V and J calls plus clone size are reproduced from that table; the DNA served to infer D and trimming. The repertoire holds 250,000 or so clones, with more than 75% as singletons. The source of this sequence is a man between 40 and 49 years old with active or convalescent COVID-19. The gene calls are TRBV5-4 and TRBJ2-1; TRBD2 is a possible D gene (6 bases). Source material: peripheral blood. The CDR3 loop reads CASSLGGDYNEQFF. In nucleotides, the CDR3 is TGTGCCAGCAGCTTGGGGGGGGACTACAATGAGCAGTTCTTC.